One and the same sample provided the 29 T cell receptor beta chains below, sequenced in a study of OX40 agonist ivuxolimab in advanced cancers. The method was immunoSEQ multiplex PCR; TCRdb's version includes in-frame clones alone and lacks a portion of them. The repertoire holds 55,000 to 65,000 clones, with 70% to 90% as singletons. The source material was CD4+ or CD8+ T cells sorted from blood, sampled in a trial of the OX40 agonist ivuxolimab. The source of these receptors is an adult with an advanced solid tumor such as melanoma, head and neck, liver or kidney cancer.

The chain employs TRBV11-2 and TRBJ2-2; 8 positions agree with TRBD1. The CDR3 contains 15 residues. Germline values: CDR1 SGHAT, CDR2 FQNNGV. V lost 7 bases, J lost 4 bases, and 8 bases stayed unmatched. The CDR3 DNA sequence: TGTGCCAGCAACAACAGGGGGAGTGGCACCGGGGAGCTGTTTTTT. Translated, it gives CASNNRGSGTGELFF.

The rearrangement links TRBV4-3 to TRBJ2-7, with a tentative D call TRBD1 (6 bases). Per germline, CDR1 LGHNA and CDR2 YSLEER. The ends were cut back, 1 base at V and 3 bases at J, with 19 bases in the middle. This CDR3 contains 17 residues. Here the CDR3 reads CASSQGGGVYRDYEQYF. CDR3 nucleotide sequence: TGCGCCAGCAGCCAAGGAGGTGGAGTTTACAGGGACTACGAGCAGTACTTC.

This chain links TRBV4-3 with TRBJ2-1; D is unresolved. V was shortened by 1 base and J by 5 bases, with 3 bases between the two germline ends. CDR1 LGHNA and CDR2 YSLEER come from the germline V gene. The CDR3 length is 12 residues. The CDR3 DNA follows: TGCGCCAGCAGCCAAGTGCACAATGAGCAGTTCTTC. It encodes CASSQVHNEQFF.

The chain carries TRBV25-1 and TRBJ2-5; 8 bases are shared with TRBD2. The CDR3 contains 16 residues. The germline V gene encodes CDR1 MGHDK and CDR2 SYGVNS. The V segment lost 3 bases and the J segment 4 bases; nucleotides outside the gene matches: 10. The CDR3 bases are TGTGCCAGCAGTGAGAATCCGGGACTAGGCCTAGAGACCCAGTACTTC. Encoded protein: CASSENPGLGLETQYF. The variable domain in full, with the rest retrieved from reference TRBV25-1 and TRBJ2-5, is EADIYQTPRYLVIGTGKKITLECSQTMGHDKMYWYQQDPGMELHLIHYSYGVNSTEKGDLSSESTVSRIRTEHFPLTLESARPSHTSQYLCASSENPGLGLETQYFGPGTRLLVL.

The rearrangement uses TRBV5-1 and TRBJ2-5; no firm D call. V was clipped by 1 base and J by 2 bases, with 6 bases between them. This CDR3 is built from 13 residues. From germline, CDR1 is SGHRS and CDR2 YFSETQ. CDR3 nucleotide sequence: TGCGCCAGCAGCTTGAGCTCGCAAGAGACCCAGTACTTC. As protein: CASSLSSQETQYF.

A note on this clone: Other DNA variants within this sample encode the same CDR3. CDR3 nucleotide sequence: TGTGCCAGTAGTATACCGGGACAGGGATCCTACGAGCAGTACTTC. Translated, it gives CASSIPGQGSYEQYF. The rearrangement links TRBV19 to TRBJ2-7; 9 nucleotides align to TRBD1. Trimming removed 2 bases from V and 1 base from J; junction bases left unmatched: 3. Germline V gene data show CDR1 as LNHDA and CDR2 as SQIVND (reference sequence). This CDR3 is built from 15 residues.

V is TRBV5-1 and J is TRBJ2-1, with 10 bases identical to TRBD2. The germline V gene has CDR1 SGHRS and CDR2 YFSETQ. The CDR3 is 15 residues long. Trimming removed 0 bases from V and 4 bases from J; junction bases left unmatched: 1. The chain's CDR3 is CASSLGLAGYNEQFF. CDR3 sequence (DNA): TGCGCCAGCAGCTTGGGACTAGCGGGTTACAATGAGCAGTTCTTC.

CDR3 residues: CASSQEKRDQLFF. In DNA, the CDR3 is TGCGCCAGCAGCCAAGAGAAGAGAGATCAGCTGTTTTTT. V and J are TRBV4-3 and TRBJ2-2; D call uncertain. The CDR3 contains 13 residues. Germline V gene sequence: CDR1 LGHNA, CDR2 YSLEER. V shed 0 bases and J shed 12 bases, with 11 bases lying between them.

The chain recombines TRBV30 with TRBJ1-1, with 8 bases matching TRBD1. This CDR3 is built from 15 residues. CDR1 and CDR2 from the germline V gene are GTSNPN and SVGIG (reference sequence). With 4 bases clipped from V and 1 base from J, the junction kept 8 bases outside the gene matches. CDR3 nucleotide sequence: TGTGCCTGGACTCGACAGGGGAGTAGGAACACTGAAGCTTTCTTT. Amino acid sequence: CAWTRQGSRNTEAFF.

The chain is built from TRBV19 and TRBJ2-1, with TRBD2 matching over 8 bases. Germline-derived CDR1 and CDR2 are LNHDA and SQIVND (reference sequence). This CDR3 comprises 18 residues. V trimming: 8 bases; J trimming: 3 bases; junction bases outside the gene matches: 18. The CDR3 reads CASLSGGGRTPDYNEQFF. The CDR3 nucleotides read TGTGCCAGTCTCTCTGGTGGCGGGAGGACCCCAGACTACAATGAGCAGTTCTTC.

The chain has TRBV28 and TRBJ2-7, with D perhaps TRBD1 (6 bases). CDR1 MDHEN and CDR2 SYDVKM come from the germline V gene. There are 14 residues in the CDR3. Deletions cut 5 bases from V and 6 bases from J, with 17 bases between. The CDR3 here is CASSMTGPLGEQYF. The CDR3 DNA reads TGTGCCAGCAGTATGACAGGACCCTTAGGCGAGCAGTACTTC.

This clone has more than one count but fewer than ten. The chain joins TRBV6-1 to TRBJ1-3; no firm D call. V was trimmed by 4 bases and J by 0 bases, leaving 10 bases between them. The CDR3 extends over 15 amino acids. CDR1 MNHNS and CDR2 SASEGT come from the germline V gene. The CDR3 sequence: CASSVSWSSGNTIYF. Here the CDR3 DNA reads TGTGCCAGCAGTGTCTCTTGGTCCTCTGGAAACACCATATATTTT.

The genes are TRBV30 and TRBJ2-5; D is perhaps TRBD2 (6 bases). This CDR3 is built from 15 residues. V lost 3 bases and J 0 bases, leaving 14 bases between the germline ends. Germline CDR1 and CDR2: GTSNPN and SVGIG (reference sequence). The CDR3, as DNA: TGTGCCTGGAGCGGATTGGGGGGATACCAAGAGACCCAGTACTTC. Its protein product is CAWSGLGGYQETQYF.

The genes are TRBV29-1 and TRBJ2-3, with D hard to call. Germline V gives CDR1 SQVTM, CDR2 ANQGSEA. V shed 0 bases and J shed 1 base, with 8 bases lying between them. The CDR3 consists of 14 residues. CDR3 DNA: TGCAGCGTTGAAGAATACCAGGGCACAGATACGCAGTATTTT. Protein: CSVEEYQGTDTQYF.

This chain uses TRBV18 with TRBJ2-7; D not resolved. The CDR3 runs 15 residues. The germline gives CDR1 KGHSH, CDR2 LQKENI. Trimming removed 3 bases from V and 0 bases from J, with 12 bases in between. CDR3 bases: TGTGCCAGCTCACCTCCGATAGTAAGCTCCTACGAGCAGTACTTC. As protein: CASSPPIVSSYEQYF.

The chain employs TRBV21-1 and TRBJ1-2. TRBV21-1 is described as a pseudogene. The CDR3 consists of 13 residues. CDR3 region: CASSLGGNYGYTF. As DNA, the CDR3 is TGTGCCAGCAGCCTAGGGGGGAACTATGGCTACACCTTC.

The CDR3, as DNA: TGTGCCAGCGAGGGTGGCGGCTCCTACGAGCAGTACTTC. Protein product: CASEGGGSYEQYF. The V gene is TRBV2, the J gene TRBJ2-7, with D possibly TRBD2 on 5 matching bases. CDR1 and CDR2 from the germline V gene are SNHLY and FYNNEI. The CDR3 extends over 13 amino acids. With 8 bases removed from V and 0 bases from J, the gap between germline ends came to 11 bases.

The V gene is TRBV7-2, the J gene TRBJ2-5; 7 bases line up with TRBD1. From germline, CDR1 is SGHTA and CDR2 FQGNSA. J lost 5 bases, V lost 2 bases, and 8 bases had no gene match. The length of the CDR3 is 15 residues. CDR3 protein: CASSLRGGYKETQYF. The CDR3 DNA follows: TGTGCCAGCAGCTTAAGAGGGGGCTATAAGGAGACCCAGTACTTC.

The chain has TRBV13 and TRBJ2-7, with D possibly called TRBD1 or TRBD2 (6 bases each). This CDR3 contains 15 residues. V was shortened by 7 bases and J by 3 bases, with 19 bases between the two germline ends. Germline V gene data show CDR1 as PRHDT and CDR2 as FYEKMQ (reference sequence). This CDR3 is CASNLRGGSVYEQYF. CDR3 nucleotide sequence: TGTGCCAGCAACCTGAGAGGGGGGAGCGTCTACGAGCAGTACTTC.

The J gene is TRBJ2-2, the V gene TRBV19; TRBD2 aligns across 8 bases. This CDR3 is 16 amino acids long. V shed 7 bases and J 6 bases; nucleotides not matched to a gene: 13. Germline values: CDR1 LNHDA, CDR2 SQIVND (reference sequence). The CDR3: CASKTWAGGMAGELFF. The CDR3 DNA reads as TGTGCCAGTAAAACGTGGGCGGGAGGAATGGCCGGGGAGCTGTTTTTT.

This chain joins TRBV9 and TRBJ2-1; no firm D call. CDR3 size: 16 residues. CDR1 and CDR2 from the germline V gene are SGDLS and YYNGEE. V was shortened by 0 bases and J by 0 bases, with 10 bases between the two germline ends. CDR3 region: CASSVDVDSSYNEQFF. The CDR3 DNA sequence: TGTGCCAGCAGCGTAGATGTGGATAGCTCCTACAATGAGCAGTTCTTC.

The chain combines TRBV29-1 with TRBJ1-1; D is undetermined. This CDR3 contains 13 residues. V lost 6 bases and J 3 bases, leaving 14 bases between the germline ends. In germline, CDR1 is SQVTM, CDR2 ANQGSEA. CDR3 nucleotide sequence: TGCAGCGTCTTCCGGGCCTCCCACACTGAAGCTTTCTTT. Translated, it gives CSVFRASHTEAFF.

The V gene is TRBV30, the J gene TRBJ1-2; tentatively, D is TRBD1 (6 bases). Between the trimmed V and J ends, which lost 4 bases and 8 bases, there was a span of 14 bases. CDR1 is GTSNPN, CDR2 SVGIG, per germline (reference sequence). The CDR3 spans 12 residues. The CDR3 bases are TGTGCCTGGATTCAGGGGAGGGAGGGCTACACCTTC. Protein: CAWIQGREGYTF.

This clone was observed a few times. The genes are TRBV15 and TRBJ2-7; the match to TRBD1 covers 7 bases. The J segment lost 3 bases and the V segment lost 3 bases, leaving 8 bases of the junction unmatched. This CDR3 is built from 15 residues. Per germline, CDR1 LNHNV and CDR2 YYDKDF (reference sequence). CDR3 protein: CATSREKTGFYEQYF. In nucleotides, the CDR3 is TGTGCCACCAGCAGGGAAAAGACAGGGTTCTACGAGCAGTACTTC.

The CDR3 reads CASSWGDQPQHF. CDR3 DNA sequence: TGTGCCAGCAGCTGGGGCGATCAGCCCCAGCATTTT. The chain is built from TRBV28 and TRBJ1-5; D possibly corresponds to TRBD1 (5 bases). With 6 bases removed from V and 5 bases from J, the gap between germline ends came to 8 bases. The CDR3 runs 12 residues. Germline lookup yields CDR1 MDHEN and CDR2 SYDVKM.

The rearrangement joins TRBV5-8 to TRBJ2-7; D is undetermined. Germline CDR1 SGHTS, CDR2 YDEGEE. The CDR3 has 14 residues. The germline V and J ends were trimmed by 2 bases and 2 bases, with 11 bases remaining between them. The CDR3 nucleotides read TGTGCCAGCAGCTTAGACATTGGGGCCTACGAGCAGTACTTC. Protein sequence: CASSLDIGAYEQYF.

This clone showed up just a few times. This chain joins TRBV20-1 and TRBJ2-7; no firm D call. Per the germline V gene, CDR1 is DFQATT and CDR2 is SNEGSKA (reference sequence). This CDR3 region has 10 residues. V was shortened by 6 bases and J by 5 bases, with 8 bases between the two germline ends. CDR3 amino acids: CSATPHEQYF. The CDR3, as DNA: TGCAGTGCCACTCCCCACGAGCAGTACTTC.

This clone was recorded once. The V and J genes are TRBV7-3 and TRBJ2-1; D ambiguous. V shed 3 bases and J shed 10 bases, with 13 bases lying between them. The germline gives CDR1 SGHTA, CDR2 FQGTGA. The CDR3 covers 13 residues. CDR3 region: CASSLMVGHEQFF. The CDR3 DNA is TGTGCCAGCAGCTTGATGGTTGGGCACGAGCAGTTCTTC.

The V and J genes are TRBV5-1 and TRBJ2-1; TRBD2 aligns across 15 bases. The CDR3 extends over 16 amino acids. Germline V CDR1 and CDR2: SGHRS, YFSETQ. Trimming took 4 bases from V and 10 from J; bases not matched to a gene: 9. CDR3 amino acids: CASSLGLAGGPGEQFF. The DNA of the CDR3 is TGCGCCAGCAGCCTAGGACTAGCGGGAGGGCCGGGGGAGCAGTTCTTC.